These 29 T cell receptor beta chains originate from one sample sequenced in a study of shared clonotypes between healthy human individuals. Measured with immunoSEQ multiplex PCR; TCRdb has only the in-frame clones, and not every one. The sample includes roughly 2 million clones, 90% to 97% of them seen just once. The sequenced sample consisted of naive CD4+ T cells sorted from blood. The subset: CD45RA+ positively selected. The receptors here all came from a young man in good health.

This sequence joins TRBV5-1 and TRBJ1-1, with 7 positions matching TRBD1. The CDR3 loop spans 15 amino acids. Trimming took 4 bases from V and 0 from J; bases not matched to a gene: 6. Germline lookup yields CDR1 SGHRS and CDR2 YFSETQ. The chain's CDR3 is CASSPSGTVNTEAFF. CDR3 sequence (DNA): TGCGCCAGCAGCCCCTCCGGGACAGTGAACACTGAAGCTTTCTTT. Complete variable domain (other parts from reference TRBV5-1 and TRBJ1-1): KAGVTQTPRYLIKTRGQQVTLSCSPISGHRSVSWYQQTPGQGLQFLFEYFSETQRNKGNFPGRFSGRQFSNSRSEMNVSTLELGDSALYLCASSPSGTVNTEAFFGQGTRLTVV.

The V and J genes are TRBV4-3 and TRBJ2-7; D is possibly TRBD2 (6 bases). This CDR3 is 13 amino acids long. V lost 0 bases, J lost 7 bases, and 10 bases lay in between. Germline V gene sequence: CDR1 LGHNA, CDR2 YSLEER. The CDR3 here is CASSQEAGREQYF. CDR3 nucleotides: TGCGCCAGCAGCCAAGAAGCGGGTCGGGAGCAGTACTTC.

The V call is TRBV28, the J call TRBJ1-1; no clear D gene. Germline lookup yields CDR1 MDHEN and CDR2 SYDVKM. V lost 6 bases, J lost 1 base, and 6 bases lay in between. CDR3 length: 12 amino acids. This CDR3 is CASRNPNTEAFF. CDR3 bases: TGTGCCAGCAGGAACCCGAACACTGAAGCTTTCTTT.

This clone was observed once. V and J are TRBV2 and TRBJ2-7, with D perhaps TRBD2 (5 bases). Germline V gene sequence: CDR1 SNHLY, CDR2 FYNNEI. The length of the CDR3 is 16 residues. V was shortened by 6 bases and J by 2 bases, with 20 bases between the two germline ends. The CDR3 region has the DNA TGTGCCAGCAGCATCTGGACTCTCGTGAGGACCTACGAGCAGTACTTC. Translating it yields CASSIWTLVRTYEQYF.

This sequence joins TRBV7-2 and TRBJ2-5; 8 bases match TRBD2. Per germline, CDR1 SGHTA and CDR2 FQGNSA. Trimming took 5 bases from V and 4 from J; bases not matched to a gene: 9. The CDR3 has 15 residues. DNA of the CDR3: TGTGCCAGCAGCCGGTCCTGGACTAGCATAGAGACCCAGTACTTC. Encoded protein: CASSRSWTSIETQYF.

The CDR3 loop reads CASSPRDRGHEKLFF. The DNA for the CDR3 is TGTGCCAGCAGCCCTCGGGACAGGGGGCACGAAAAACTGTTTTTT. The rearrangement uses TRBV9 and TRBJ1-4; TRBD1 matches at 12 bases. The V segment lost 4 bases and the J segment 8 bases; nucleotides outside the gene matches: 6. Germline values: CDR1 SGDLS, CDR2 YYNGEE. The CDR3 runs to 15 residues.

This clone was picked up one time. The chain uses TRBV18 and TRBJ2-5; D is uncertain. V lost 0 bases and J 1 base, leaving 6 bases between the germline ends. The CDR3 runs to 14 residues. In germline, CDR1 is KGHSH, CDR2 LQKENI. The CDR3 region has the DNA TGTGCCAGCTCACCACCGGAGTCCCAAGAGACCCAGTACTTC. Translating it yields CASSPPESQETQYF.

V and J are TRBV4-3 and TRBJ1-5, with D uncertain. With 0 bases removed from V and 7 bases from J, the gap between germline ends came to 13 bases. The CDR3 runs to 15 residues. Germline V gene sequence: CDR1 LGHNA, CDR2 YSLEER. In nucleotides, the CDR3 is TGCGCCAGCAGCCAAGAACCCGGACCCAGGCAGCCCCAGCATTTT. Protein: CASSQEPGPRQPQHF.

Only a few counts were recorded for this clone. The chain has TRBV6-1 and TRBJ1-6, with unresolved D. Per the germline V gene, CDR1 is MNHNS and CDR2 is SASEGT. CDR3 size: 12 residues. Trimming left V 8 bases short and J 8 bases short, with 10 bases between. CDR3 sequence: CASAIIDSPLHF. CDR3 nucleotides: TGTGCCAGCGCGATCATAGATTCACCCCTCCACTTT.

The genes are TRBV5-4 and TRBJ2-3; 7 nucleotides line up with TRBD2. V lost 4 bases to trimming and J lost 6 bases; unmatched junction nucleotides: 11. Germline values: CDR1 SGHNT, CDR2 YYREEE (reference sequence). The CDR3 has 15 residues. CDR3 DNA: TGTGCCAGCAGCATACCGGGGGGAACGGGTGATACGCAGTATTTT. This sequence encodes CASSIPGGTGDTQYF.

As regards this clone: The sample contains more than one DNA sequence encoding this CDR3. The chain joins TRBV27 to TRBJ2-7, with TRBD2 identical over 7 bases. Unmatched junction bases numbered 2, after V lost 2 bases and J lost 1 base. This CDR3 contains 14 residues. CDR1 and CDR2 (germline): MNHEY, SMNVEV (reference sequence). The CDR3: CASSLTGGSYEQYF. The CDR3, as DNA: TGTGCCAGCAGTTTAACGGGGGGATCCTACGAGCAGTACTTC.

As regards this clone: Within the sample, other DNA sequences also encode this same CDR3. The chain joins TRBV29-1 to TRBJ1-1; the D is unclear. V was trimmed by 3 bases and J by 2 bases, leaving 4 bases between them. From germline, CDR1 is SQVTM and CDR2 ANQGSEA. The CDR3 is 11 residues long. This CDR3 reads CSVEGNTEAFF. The CDR3 DNA reads TGCAGCGTTGAGGGCAACACTGAAGCTTTCTTT.

This sequence joins TRBV5-1 and TRBJ1-1, with D uncertain. The V end was cut by 2 bases, the J end by 7 bases, with 12 bases between. The germline CDR1 and CDR2 sequences are SGHRS and YFSETQ. The CDR3 sequence is 13 residues long. Written as DNA, the CDR3 is TGCGCCAGCAGCTTAACAGCAGGATTTGAAGCTTTCTTT. Translation gives CASSLTAGFEAFF.

This clone has a single count. The rearrangement links TRBV4-2 to TRBJ2-7; 8 bases are a match to TRBD2. The V and J ends lost 4 bases and 4 bases, in that order; junction bases with no gene match: 12. The CDR3 length is 16 residues. Germline-derived CDR1 and CDR2 are LGHNA and YNFKEQ. CDR3 loop: CASSPHGSGGGYEQYF. CDR3 DNA sequence: TGTGCCAGCAGCCCCCATGGGAGCGGGGGCGGGTACGAGCAGTACTTC.

The CDR3 bases are TGTGCCAGCAGTGGGGGCGGGATGGGTGAGACCCAGTACTTC. Residues: CASSGGGMGETQYF. The V and J genes are TRBV28 and TRBJ2-5; the D call may be TRBD1 or TRBD2 (6 bases each). The V end was cut by 5 bases, the J end by 5 bases, with 15 bases between. The CDR3 has 14 amino acids. The germline gives CDR1 MDHEN, CDR2 SYDVKM.

The V gene is TRBV10-3, the J gene TRBJ2-5, with TRBD2 as a possible D gene (7 bases). Trimming cost V 3 bases and J 9 bases, with 8 bases left between them. The CDR3 totals 11 residues. Germline V CDR1 and CDR2: ENHRY, SYGVKD. The DNA for the CDR3 is TGTGCCATCAGTGACGGGGGGCCCCAGTACTTC. Amino acids: CAISDGGPQYF.

V and J are TRBV29-1 and TRBJ2-1; unclear D gene. The CDR3 contains 14 residues. In germline, CDR1 is SQVTM, CDR2 ANQGSEA. Trimming took off 3 bases at V and 4 bases at J, with 13 bases between the two ends. The CDR3 sequence: CSVDHGLAYNEQFF. The CDR3 coding sequence is TGCAGCGTTGACCACGGGTTGGCTTACAATGAGCAGTTCTTC.

The chain recombines TRBV4-3 with TRBJ2-1; 7 nucleotides line up with TRBD1. Germline trimming cut 2 bases from V and 2 bases from J; bases unmatched to any gene: 3. The CDR3 has 15 amino acids. CDR1 and CDR2 (germline): LGHNA, YSLEER. As DNA, the CDR3 is TGCGCCAGCAGCCAAAAGACAGGGACCTACAATGAGCAGTTCTTC. Protein: CASSQKTGTYNEQFF.

This chain connects TRBV27 to TRBJ2-7; 15 bases align to TRBD2. The trim removed 7 bases at V and 7 bases at J, leaving 17 bases unmatched. The CDR3 totals 18 residues. Germline CDR1 MNHEY, CDR2 SMNVEV (reference sequence). The CDR3 protein is CASKGGLAGGPSIGEQYF. The CDR3 DNA sequence: TGTGCCAGCAAGGGTGGACTAGCGGGAGGGCCCTCGATCGGGGAGCAGTACTTC.

The chain combines TRBV15 with TRBJ1-1; D call uncertain. This CDR3 region has 13 residues. The V end was cut by 1 base, the J end by 6 bases, with 9 bases between. CDR1 LNHNV and CDR2 YYDKDF come from the germline V gene (reference sequence). The CDR3 reads CATSRAKAPEAFF. The DNA for the CDR3 is TGTGCCACCAGCAGAGCTAAGGCACCTGAAGCTTTCTTT.

This chain joins TRBV11-2 and TRBJ1-6; TRBD1 is a possible D gene (5 bases). Germline CDR1 and CDR2: SGHAT and FQNNGV. The V end was cut by 0 bases, the J end by 9 bases, with 9 bases between. The CDR3 is 14 residues long. The CDR3 DNA reads as TGTGCCAGCAGCTTAGAGGCAGGGAGTTCACCCCTCCACTTT. Its translation is CASSLEAGSSPLHF.

The V call is TRBV13, the J call TRBJ2-7; D is unclear. With 5 bases removed from V and 2 bases from J, the gap between germline ends came to 10 bases. The CDR3 totals 13 residues. Germline V CDR1 and CDR2: PRHDT, FYEKMQ (reference sequence). CDR3 sequence: CASSIDPAYEQYF. DNA of the CDR3: TGTGCCAGCAGCATTGACCCTGCCTACGAGCAGTACTTC.

This clone was seen a single time. The rearrangement uses TRBV25-1 and TRBJ1-4, with 7 bases fitting TRBD1. This CDR3 comprises 15 residues. Trimming cost V 4 bases and J 5 bases; bases outside gene matches: 7. CDR1 and CDR2 (germline): MGHDK, SYGVNS. This chain's CDR3 is CASSVPDRRNEKLFF. The CDR3 coding sequence is TGTGCCAGCAGTGTACCGGACAGGAGGAATGAAAAACTGTTTTTT.

In this sample, this clone turned up once. The gene calls are TRBV18 and TRBJ2-7; possibly TRBD1 for D (5 bases). V was cut by 5 bases and J by 3 bases, with 17 bases left in between. CDR1 KGHSH and CDR2 LQKENI come from the germline V gene. This CDR3 comprises 15 residues. CDR3 sequence reads: CASSIALRGFYEQYF. CDR3 nucleotides: TGTGCCAGCTCAATAGCCTTAAGGGGCTTCTACGAGCAGTACTTC.

V and J are TRBV6-4 and TRBJ1-6; possible D gene TRBD1, 6 bases. CDR1 is MRHNA and CDR2 is SNTAGT in the germline V gene. Trimming cost V 3 bases and J 8 bases, with 17 bases left between them. The CDR3 is made up of 16 amino acids. The CDR3 region has the DNA TGTGCCAGCAGTGAAAGGGCAGGGGCCACGTATTCACCCCTCCACTTT. This gives the protein CASSERAGATYSPLHF.

Turning to this clone: The identical CDR3 is also encoded by other nucleotide sequences in the sample. The chain combines TRBV5-1 with TRBJ2-7; 7 bases fit TRBD1. This CDR3 contains 14 residues. The germline gives CDR1 SGHRS, CDR2 YFSETQ. V dropped 0 bases and J dropped 0; count of bases not matched to a gene: 0. Here the CDR3 reads CASSLGQGSYEQYF. CDR3 coding DNA: TGCGCCAGCAGCTTGGGACAGGGCTCCTACGAGCAGTACTTC.

Points on this clone: A junction boundary mismatches the germline segment, possibly from a read error. The chain has TRBV7-9 and TRBJ2-1; D may be TRBD2 (6 bases). Per germline, CDR1 SEHNR and CDR2 FQNEAQ (reference sequence). This CDR3 spans 13 amino acids. CDR3 protein: CASSLAGGNEQLF. As DNA, the CDR3 is TGTGCCAGCAGCTTAGCGGGGGGTAATGAGCAGCTCTTC.

This chain joins TRBV11-2 and TRBJ2-1; a possible D gene is TRBD1 (6 bases). The CDR3 extends over 18 amino acids. Trimming took 5 bases from V and 0 from J, leaving 20 bases between them. Germline-derived CDR1 and CDR2 are SGHAT and FQNNGV. CDR3 in amino acids: CASSAGQTLLSSYNEQFF. For the CDR3, the DNA is TGTGCCAGCAGCGCAGGACAGACCCTTCTTTCCTCCTACAATGAGCAGTTCTTC.

The chain uses TRBV7-2 and TRBJ2-5; 9 bases are shared with TRBD2. CDR1 and CDR2 (germline): SGHTA, FQGNSA. The CDR3 runs 17 residues. Trimming took 3 bases from V and 9 from J; bases not matched to a gene: 17. As DNA, the CDR3 is TGTGCCAGCAGCTTCTTCACGTTACTAGCGGGCGGCCGGGCCCAGTACTTC. Encoded protein: CASSFFTLLAGGRAQYF.